These 24 T cell receptor beta chains share one sample of origin, sequenced in a study of shared clonotypes between healthy human individuals. Profiling relied on immunoSEQ multiplex PCR, and the TCRdb table lists in-frame clones only, not all of them. Of hundreds of thousands of clones detected, roughly three quarters appear once; the ten largest clones hold roughly 13%. The sequenced sample consisted of PBMCs. Receptors originate from a woman aged 40 to 50 in good health. Some clones in this sample may be carry-over from other donors' samples.

This clone was seen many times. This chain links TRBV6-6 with TRBJ1-1; possibly TRBD1 for D (5 bases). CDR1 and CDR2 (germline): MNHNY, SVGAGI (reference sequence). This CDR3 has 13 residues. The ends were cut back, 0 bases at V and 7 bases at J, with 9 bases in the middle. The DNA for the CDR3 is TGTGCCAGCAGTTACTCCGGGCAGGGTGAAGCTTTCTTT. Its protein is CASSYSGQGEAFF.

CDR3 DNA: TGTGCCAGCAGTTACCCCACGGACAGGGCTTTCCACGAGCAGTACTTC. Residues: CASSYPTDRAFHEQYF. The chain combines TRBV28 with TRBJ2-7; TRBD1 agrees at 8 bases. Germline-derived CDR1 and CDR2 are MDHEN and SYDVKM. V shed 4 bases, J shed 5 bases, and the junction held 13 bases outside the gene matches. This CDR3 comprises 16 residues.

This chain connects TRBV29-1 to TRBJ1-1; 7 bases match TRBD1. The CDR3 spans 13 residues. V trimming: 4 bases; J trimming: 3 bases; junction bases outside the gene matches: 5. Looked up from germline, CDR1 is SQVTM and CDR2 is ANQGSEA. The CDR3 coding sequence is TGCAGCGTTGGGACAGGCTCGGACACTGAAGCTTTCTTT. Amino acid sequence: CSVGTGSDTEAFF.

The V gene is TRBV30, the J gene TRBJ2-4; TRBD2 matches at 7 bases. V lost 3 bases, J lost 4 bases, and 3 bases stayed unmatched. Germline V lookup: CDR1 GTSNPN, CDR2 SVGIG (reference sequence). The CDR3 spans 13 residues. The CDR3 DNA is TGTGCCTGGAGCCAGGGACTAAAAAACATTCAGTACTTC. It yields the protein CAWSQGLKNIQYF.

The chain recombines TRBV7-9 with TRBJ2-1; D is tentatively TRBD1 or TRBD2 (5 bases each). The CDR3 consists of 14 residues. Germline CDR1 SEHNR, CDR2 FQNEAQ (reference sequence). V lost 0 bases and J lost 8, with 11 bases in between. CDR3 sequence: CASSLAPEGYEQFF. The DNA of the CDR3 is TGTGCCAGCAGCTTAGCCCCAGAGGGGTATGAGCAGTTCTTC. Drawing the rest from reference TRBV7-9 and TRBJ2-1, the complete variable domain is DTGVSQNPRHKITKRGQNVTFRCDPISEHNRLYWYRQTLGQGPEFLTYFQNEAQLEKSRLLSDRFSAERPKGSFSTLEIQRTEQGDSAMYLCASSLAPEGYEQFFGPGTRLTVL.

The CDR3 loop is CASSLEIGDGDTQYF. The CDR3 bases are TGTGCCAGCAGCTTGGAAATCGGAGACGGTGATACGCAGTATTTT. V is TRBV5-4 and J is TRBJ2-3; D uncertain. Germline CDR1 is SGHNT and CDR2 is YYREEE (reference sequence). V was trimmed by 0 bases and J by 6 bases, leaving 14 bases between them. This CDR3 is 15 amino acids long.

This chain connects TRBV5-1 to TRBJ2-5, with 7 bases aligning to TRBD2. This CDR3 region has 13 residues. Germline V lookup: CDR1 SGHRS, CDR2 YFSETQ. V was clipped by 2 bases and J by 10 bases; unmatched bases: 8. CDR3 in DNA: TGCGCCAGCAGCTTAAGTCCCCGGGGGGACCAGTACTTC. Protein: CASSLSPRGDQYF.

The chain has TRBV27 and TRBJ2-7, with 10 bases lining up with TRBD1. The germline V gene encodes CDR1 MNHEY and CDR2 SMNVEV (reference sequence). The CDR3 is 19 amino acids. After removal of 3 bases from V and 6 bases from J, the junction contained 20 bases not matched to a gene. The CDR3: CASSFSRDPSGTGVFEQYF. CDR3 nucleotide sequence: TGTGCCAGCAGTTTTTCTCGTGACCCCTCCGGGACAGGGGTTTTCGAGCAGTACTTC.

CDR3 loop: CASGLGPPLGETQYF. CDR3 nucleotide sequence: TGTGCTAGTGGTCTCGGACCGCCCCTGGGGGAGACCCAGTACTTC. V and J are TRBV12-5 and TRBJ2-5; no clear D gene. CDR3 length equals 15 residues. CDR1 is LGHNT, CDR2 FRNRAP, per germline. V was pared by 5 bases and J by 5 bases, with 18 bases between.

The rearrangement joins TRBV18 to TRBJ2-3; D perhaps matches TRBD2 (5 bases). The CDR3 consists of 15 residues. Germline CDR1 reads KGHSH; CDR2 reads LQKENI. V lost 2 bases and J lost 0, with 9 bases in between. For the CDR3, the DNA is TGTGCCAGCTCACCAAGTCGCGGGAGCACAGATACGCAGTATTTT. It translates to CASSPSRGSTDTQYF.

The gene calls are TRBV4-1 and TRBJ2-3; TRBD1 agrees at 7 bases. This CDR3 is 14 amino acids long. The J segment lost 5 bases and the V segment lost 4 bases, leaving 6 bases of the junction unmatched. Germline CDR1 and CDR2: MGHRA and YSYEKL. The CDR3: CASSPRGFEDTQYF. In nucleotides, the CDR3 is TGCGCCAGCAGCCCCAGGGGGTTCGAAGATACGCAGTATTTT.

J is TRBJ2-7 and V is TRBV11-3, with D possibly being TRBD1 (5 bases). The V gene's germline CDR1 is SGHNT and CDR2 YENEEA. The length of the CDR3 is 14 residues. The V gene lost 3 bases and the J gene lost 2 bases, with 11 bases spanning the gap. CDR3 in amino acids: CASSFSDIAYEQYF. DNA of the CDR3: TGTGCCAGCAGCTTCTCGGACATAGCCTACGAGCAGTACTTC.

This rearrangement joins TRBV5-8 to TRBJ2-7; TRBD2 agrees at 9 bases. Germline lookup yields CDR1 SGHTS and CDR2 YDEGEE. V gave up 2 bases and J gave up 1 base; unmatched junction bases: 4. The CDR3 spans 15 residues. The CDR3 sequence is CASSFGLAGSYEQYF. CDR3 in DNA: TGTGCCAGCAGCTTCGGGCTAGCGGGGTCCTACGAGCAGTACTTC.

The chain links TRBV5-1 to TRBJ2-2, with TRBD2 as a possible D gene (6 bases). This CDR3 contains 15 residues. CDR1 SGHRS and CDR2 YFSETQ come from the germline V gene. Trimming shortened V by 4 bases and J by 5 bases, and 15 bases separated the two germline ends. Here the CDR3 DNA reads TGCGCCAGCAGCCCCTTTAGCGGAGCAACCGGGGAGCTGTTTTTT. Residues: CASSPFSGATGELFF.

The J gene is TRBJ2-7, the V gene TRBV2; D might be TRBD1 or TRBD2, each matching 5 bases. The CDR3 has 13 residues. Germline lookup yields CDR1 SNHLY and CDR2 FYNNEI. V was cut by 2 bases and J by 5 bases, with 10 bases left in between. Here the CDR3 DNA reads TGTGCCAGCAGTGAACTGGGGGTCGACGAGCAGTACTTC. Translated, it gives CASSELGVDEQYF. The variable domain in full, with the rest retrieved from reference TRBV2 and TRBJ2-7, is EPEVTQTPSHQVTQMGQEVILRCVPISNHLYFYWYRQILGQKVEFLVSFYNNEISEKSEIFDDQFSVERPDGSNFTLKIRSTKLEDSAMYFCASSELGVDEQYFGPGTRLTVT.

The chain uses TRBV25-1 and TRBJ1-5; D may be TRBD1 (5 bases). V lost 6 bases and J lost 3, with 9 bases in between. This CDR3 contains 13 residues. CDR1 and CDR2 (germline): MGHDK, SYGVNS. The CDR3 sequence: CASSSGLNQPQHF. The CDR3 nucleotides are TGTGCCAGCAGCTCGGGGCTCAATCAGCCCCAGCATTTT.

CDR3 coding DNA: TGCAGCGCCATTGGGACCTACGAGCAGTACTTC. This gives the protein CSAIGTYEQYF. The chain uses TRBV29-1 and TRBJ2-7; D ambiguous. Trimming removed 7 bases from V and 2 bases from J, with 9 bases in between. Germline loops: CDR1 SQVTM, CDR2 ANQGSEA. The CDR3 spans 11 residues.

The table lists this clone with a few counts. This sequence joins TRBV7-9 and TRBJ1-4; D call uncertain. Between the trimmed V and J ends, which lost 6 bases and 6 bases, there was a span of 11 bases. The CDR3 sequence is 13 residues long. Germline V gives CDR1 SEHNR, CDR2 FQNEAQ (reference sequence). The CDR3 sequence: CASSPSTHEKLFF. The CDR3 DNA sequence: TGTGCCAGCAGTCCATCCACCCATGAAAAACTGTTTTTT.

This chain uses TRBV25-1 with TRBJ2-3, with 9 bases aligning to TRBD2. The CDR3 consists of 15 residues. Germline loops: CDR1 MGHDK, CDR2 SYGVNS. The V gene end was trimmed by 4 bases and the J gene end by 3 bases; junction bases not matched to a gene: 5. CDR3 loop: CASSVSGRGTDTQYF. In DNA, the CDR3 is TGTGCCAGCAGTGTTAGCGGGAGAGGTACAGATACGCAGTATTTT.

Notes on this clone: A read error is the likely source, as a far larger clone sits one nucleotide away. The same CDR3 can be traced to other DNA sequences in this sample. J is TRBJ1-5 and V is TRBV7-2, with D hard to call. Germline CDR1 SGHTA, CDR2 FQGNSA. The CDR3 spans 13 residues. The DNA for the CDR3 is TGCGCCAGCAGCTTAGCGCCAGATCAGCCCCAGCATTTT. It yields the protein CASSLAPDQPQHF. The variable domain in full, completed from reference TRBV7-2 and TRBJ1-5, reads GAGVSQSPSNKVTEKGKDVELRCDPISGHTALYWYRQSLGQGLEFLIYFQGNSAPDKSGLPSDRFSAERTGGSVSTLTIQRTQQEDSAVYLCASSLAPDQPQHFGDGTRLSIL.

This clone was observed a single time. This chain uses TRBV2 with TRBJ2-7; D possibly uses TRBD1 or TRBD2 (5 bases each). The CDR3 is 15 amino acids. Per germline, CDR1 SNHLY and CDR2 FYNNEI. The V end lost 2 bases, the J end lost 5 bases, and 16 bases lay between the germline ends. The CDR3 coding sequence is TGTGCCAGCAGTGAAAGCGTGACTACCAGGGACGAGCAGTACTTC. Protein: CASSESVTTRDEQYF.

With regard to this clone: This CDR3 is also generated by other DNA sequences in the sample. The V and J genes are TRBV11-2 and TRBJ2-1; 9 bases agree with TRBD2. CDR1 and CDR2 (germline): SGHAT, FQNNGV. CDR3 length: 14 residues. V lost 1 base, J lost 7 bases, and 2 bases stayed unmatched. The CDR3 region has the DNA TGTGCCAGCAGCTTAGGGACTAGCGTAAATGAGCAGTTCTTC. This encodes CASSLGTSVNEQFF.

The chain couples TRBV10-1 to TRBJ2-7, with a weak D call TRBD1 (5 bases). The germline gives CDR1 WNHNN, CDR2 SYGVQD (reference sequence). V was cut by 4 bases and J by 1 base, with 8 bases left in between. The CDR3 is made up of 13 amino acids. CDR3 in DNA: TGCGCCAGCAGTGCTGACAGTTCCTACGAGCAGTACTTC. It specifies CASSADSSYEQYF.

This clone was picked up one time. The chain carries TRBV5-1 and TRBJ2-1; 9 bases match TRBD2. The J segment lost 4 bases and the V segment lost 4 bases, leaving 6 bases of the junction unmatched. Germline lookup yields CDR1 SGHRS and CDR2 YFSETQ. The CDR3 loop spans 15 amino acids. The CDR3 loop is CASSRGRAVYNEQFF. Here the CDR3 DNA reads TGCGCCAGCAGCCGCGGGAGGGCCGTGTACAATGAGCAGTTCTTC.